One and the same sample provided the 7 T cell receptor beta chains below, sequenced in a study of regulatory T cells. Overall study results and limits: Hydrophobic residues at CDR3 positions 6 and 7 were enriched in conventional CD4+ T cells of CD3G-deficient patients.

The PCR used 52 TRBV and 13 TRBJ primers. The data were produced by immunoSEQ multiplex PCR, yet TCRdb's version contains in-frame clones alone and is incomplete. The sample has tens of thousands of clones, roughly 88% seen once. Their antigen targets remain unknown. Sequencing was performed on conventional CD4+ T cells sorted from blood. The source of these receptors is a child under 18 with CD3G deficiency.

V is TRBV6-1 and J is TRBJ2-5, with TRBD2 matching over 7 bases. Trimming took 5 bases from V and 5 from J; bases not matched to a gene: 5. The CDR3 is 13 amino acids. Germline CDR1 and CDR2: MNHNS and SASEGT. This chain's CDR3 is CASSSGRVETQYF. CDR3 in DNA: TGTGCCAGCAGTTCGGGGAGGGTTGAGACCCAGTACTTC.

A word on this clone: The same CDR3 can be traced to other DNA sequences in this sample. The CDR3 nucleotides read TGTGCCTGGAGCGAAGCGGGCAGGGGGCGCCCCGGGGAGCTGTTTTTT. It translates to CAWSEAGRGRPGELFF. The chain carries TRBV30 and TRBJ2-2, with 8 bases lining up with TRBD1. The J segment lost 6 bases and the V segment lost 3 bases, leaving 12 bases of the junction unmatched. The CDR3 extends over 16 amino acids. Germline V lookup: CDR1 GTSNPN, CDR2 SVGIG (reference sequence).

The rearrangement uses TRBV6-1 and TRBJ1-2, with D perhaps TRBD1 (6 bases). Trimming pared 3 bases from V and 3 bases from J, leaving 14 bases between. Germline CDR1 MNHNS, CDR2 SASEGT. The CDR3 consists of 15 residues. This chain's CDR3 is CASSDRGRRDYGYTF. The DNA of the CDR3 is TGTGCCAGCAGTGACAGGGGTAGAAGGGACTATGGCTACACCTTC.

This chain uses TRBV10-3 with TRBJ2-7; TRBD2 is a possible D gene (5 bases). This CDR3 contains 13 residues. V was pared by 10 bases and J by 7 bases, with 20 bases between. Germline V gives CDR1 ENHRY, CDR2 SYGVKD. CDR3 residues: CATKGLVSGEQYF. CDR3 nucleotides: TGTGCCACAAAGGGCTTGGTTTCGGGAGAGCAGTACTTC.

The rearrangement uses TRBV7-9 and TRBJ2-7; 7 nucleotides line up with TRBD1. The CDR3 consists of 14 residues. Germline lookup yields CDR1 SEHNR and CDR2 FQNEAQ (reference sequence). The V and J ends lost 6 bases and 2 bases, in that order; junction bases with no gene match: 7. The CDR3 spells CASSPSGGAYEQYF. The CDR3 region has the DNA TGTGCCAGCAGTCCATCAGGGGGAGCCTACGAGCAGTACTTC.

This chain joins TRBV7-8 and TRBJ2-7; D is uncertain. The CDR3 is 12 residues long. V was cut by 5 bases and J by 6 bases, with 11 bases left in between. The V gene's germline CDR1 is SGHVS and CDR2 FQNEAQ. The CDR3 sequence: CASSASRSEQYF. DNA of the CDR3: TGTGCCAGCAGCGCTAGTAGGTCCGAGCAGTACTTC.

The chain uses TRBV10-3 and TRBJ2-7; D may be TRBD1 (5 bases). V was shortened by 8 bases and J by 3 bases, with 8 bases between the two germline ends. Per germline, CDR1 ENHRY and CDR2 SYGVKD. CDR3 length equals 11 residues. CDR3 residues: CAIGAGYEQYF. The CDR3 nucleotides read TGTGCCATCGGGGCAGGCTACGAGCAGTACTTC.